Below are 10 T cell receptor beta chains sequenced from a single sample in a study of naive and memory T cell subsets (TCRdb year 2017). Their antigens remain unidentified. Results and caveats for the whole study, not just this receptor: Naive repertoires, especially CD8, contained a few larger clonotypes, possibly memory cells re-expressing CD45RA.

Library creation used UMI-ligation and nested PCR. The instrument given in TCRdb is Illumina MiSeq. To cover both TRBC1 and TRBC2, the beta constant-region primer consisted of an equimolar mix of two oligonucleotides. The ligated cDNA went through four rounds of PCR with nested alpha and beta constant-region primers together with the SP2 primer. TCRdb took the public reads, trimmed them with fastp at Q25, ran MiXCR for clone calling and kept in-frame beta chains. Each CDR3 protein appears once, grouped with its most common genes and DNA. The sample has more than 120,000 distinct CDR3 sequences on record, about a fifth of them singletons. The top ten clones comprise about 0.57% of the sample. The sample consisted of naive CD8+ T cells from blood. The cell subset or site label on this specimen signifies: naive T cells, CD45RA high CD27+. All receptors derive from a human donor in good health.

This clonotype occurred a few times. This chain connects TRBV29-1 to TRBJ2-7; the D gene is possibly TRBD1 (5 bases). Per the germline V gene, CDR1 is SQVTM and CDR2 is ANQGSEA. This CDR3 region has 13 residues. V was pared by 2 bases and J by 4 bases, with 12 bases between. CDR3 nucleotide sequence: TGCAGCGTTGAAAGTCAGGGTTCTTACGAGCAGTACTTC. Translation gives CSVESQGSYEQYF.

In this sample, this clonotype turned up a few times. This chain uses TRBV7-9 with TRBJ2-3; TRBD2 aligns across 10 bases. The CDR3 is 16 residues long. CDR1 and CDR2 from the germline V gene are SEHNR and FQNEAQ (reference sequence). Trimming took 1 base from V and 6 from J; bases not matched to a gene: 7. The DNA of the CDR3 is TGTGCCAGCAGCTTAGATCCTAGCGGGAGTGGGGATACGCAGTATTTT. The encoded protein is CASSLDPSGSGDTQYF.

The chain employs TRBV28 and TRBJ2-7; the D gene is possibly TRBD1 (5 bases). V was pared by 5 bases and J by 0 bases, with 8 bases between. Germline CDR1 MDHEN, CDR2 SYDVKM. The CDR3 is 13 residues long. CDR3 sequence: CASSDRTSYEQYF. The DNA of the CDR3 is TGTGCCAGCAGTGACAGAACCTCCTACGAGCAGTACTTC. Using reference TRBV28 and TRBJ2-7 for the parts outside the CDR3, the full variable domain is DVKVTQSSRYLVKRTGEKVFLECVQDMDHENMFWYRQDPGLGLRLIYFSYDVKMKEKGDIPEGYSVSREKKERFSLILESASTNQTSMYLCASSDRTSYEQYFGPGTRLTVT.

The CDR3 loop is CASSEPRESLSNQPQHF. As DNA, the CDR3 is TGTGCCAGCAGTGAACCCCGGGAGAGTCTTAGCAATCAGCCCCAGCATTTT. V usage is TRBV28 and J usage is TRBJ1-5; no clear D. Germline-derived CDR1 and CDR2 are MDHEN and SYDVKM. V shed 5 bases and J shed 0 bases, with 17 bases lying between them. The CDR3 is 17 amino acids. Variable domain in full (rest from reference TRBV28 and TRBJ1-5): DVKVTQSSRYLVKRTGEKVFLECVQDMDHENMFWYRQDPGLGLRLIYFSYDVKMKEKGDIPEGYSVSREKKERFSLILESASTNQTSMYLCASSEPRESLSNQPQHFGDGTRLSIL.

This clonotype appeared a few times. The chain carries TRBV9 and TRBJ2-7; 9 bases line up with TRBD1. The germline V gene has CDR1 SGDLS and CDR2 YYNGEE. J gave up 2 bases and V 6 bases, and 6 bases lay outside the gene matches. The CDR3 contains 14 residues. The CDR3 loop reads CASTAGTGTYEQYF. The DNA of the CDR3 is TGTGCCAGCACTGCCGGGACAGGGACCTACGAGCAGTACTTC.

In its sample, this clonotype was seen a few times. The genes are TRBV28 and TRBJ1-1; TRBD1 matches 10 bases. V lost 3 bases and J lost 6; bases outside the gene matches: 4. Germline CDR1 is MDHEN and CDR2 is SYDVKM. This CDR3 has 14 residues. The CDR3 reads CASSFYGTGAEAFF. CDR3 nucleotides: TGTGCCAGCAGTTTTTACGGGACAGGGGCTGAAGCTTTCTTT.

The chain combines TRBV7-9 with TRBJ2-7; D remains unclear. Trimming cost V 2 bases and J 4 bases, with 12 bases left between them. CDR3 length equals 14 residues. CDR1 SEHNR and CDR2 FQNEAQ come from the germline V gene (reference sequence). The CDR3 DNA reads TGTGCCAGCAGCTTAAGTACAAGGTTTTACGAGCAGTACTTC. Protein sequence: CASSLSTRFYEQYF.

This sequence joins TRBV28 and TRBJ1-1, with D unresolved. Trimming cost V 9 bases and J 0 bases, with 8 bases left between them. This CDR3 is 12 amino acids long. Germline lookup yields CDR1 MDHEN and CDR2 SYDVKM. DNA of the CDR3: TGTGCCAGTTCTGTCCTGAACACTGAAGCTTTCTTT. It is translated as CASSVLNTEAFF.

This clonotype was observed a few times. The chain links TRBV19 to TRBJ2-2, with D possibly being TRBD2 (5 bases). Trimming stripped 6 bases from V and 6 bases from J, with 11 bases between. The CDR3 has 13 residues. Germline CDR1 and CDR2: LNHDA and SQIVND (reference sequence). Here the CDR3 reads CASSWGAPGELFF. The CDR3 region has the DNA TGTGCCAGTAGCTGGGGAGCCCCCGGGGAGCTGTTTTTT. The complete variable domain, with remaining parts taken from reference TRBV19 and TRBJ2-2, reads DGGITQSPKYLFRKEGQNVTLSCEQNLNHDAMYWYRQDPGQGLRLIYYSQIVNDFQKGDIAEGYSVSREKKESFPLTVTSAQKNPTAFYLCASSWGAPGELFFGEGSRLTVL.

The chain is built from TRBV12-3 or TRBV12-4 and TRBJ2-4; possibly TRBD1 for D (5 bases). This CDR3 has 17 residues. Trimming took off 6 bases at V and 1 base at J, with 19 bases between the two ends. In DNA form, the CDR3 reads TGTGCCAGCAGCTACGAACCAGGGTTTGCGGCCAAAAACATTCAGTACTTC. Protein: CASSYEPGFAAKNIQYF.